Each of the 18 T cell receptor beta chains below was sequenced from the same sample in a study of identical twins. TCRdb analysed the 5' RACE reads with MiXCR anew, one entry per CDR3 protein. This table has roughly 690,000 distinct CDR3 sequences, 6.1% appearing once. Sequenced: naive T cells sorted from blood. These receptors were obtained from a man between 18 and 35 years old in good health.

This clonotype showed up just a few times. This sequence joins TRBV20-1 and TRBJ2-5; D might be TRBD1 or TRBD2, each matching 5 bases. Germline CDR1 and CDR2: DFQATT and SNEGSKA (reference sequence). The CDR3 contains 15 residues. Trimming removed 6 bases from V and 2 bases from J, with 19 bases in between. CDR3 protein: CSASPGTSFQETQYF. CDR3 sequence (DNA): TGCAGTGCAAGCCCCGGGACGTCGTTTCAAGAGACCCAGTACTTC.

The table lists this clonotype with a few counts. The chain couples TRBV27 to TRBJ2-7; D is perhaps TRBD2 (5 bases). This CDR3 contains 13 residues. Germline V gene sequence: CDR1 MNHEY, CDR2 SMNVEV (reference sequence). Trimming cost V 5 bases and J 3 bases, with 11 bases left between them. The CDR3: CASSQAASYEQYF. The CDR3 DNA is TGTGCCAGCAGTCAAGCGGCAAGCTACGAGCAGTACTTC.

This clonotype was counted at least ten times. The V and J genes are TRBV10-2 and TRBJ2-3; D is undetermined. This CDR3 comprises 12 residues. CDR1 is WSHSY and CDR2 is SAAADI in the germline V gene. Trimming took 2 bases from V and 4 from J, leaving 4 bases between them. The CDR3 here is CASSENADTQYF. CDR3 nucleotides: TGCGCCAGCAGTGAGAACGCAGATACGCAGTATTTT.

This clonotype was detected a few times. V and J are TRBV20-1 and TRBJ2-3; 8 bases match TRBD2. Germline V gives CDR1 DFQATT, CDR2 SNEGSKA (reference sequence). This CDR3 is built from 12 residues. With V trimmed by 8 bases and J by 3 bases, 4 bases remained unmatched. CDR3 nucleotide sequence: TGCAGTCCGGGCGGGAGGACAGATACGCAGTATTTT. Its protein is CSPGGRTDTQYF.

V and J are TRBV7-9 and TRBJ2-7, with D possibly being TRBD2 (7 bases). Germline CDR1 SEHNR, CDR2 FQNEAQ (reference sequence). The CDR3 consists of 16 residues. With 5 bases removed from V and 6 bases from J, the gap between germline ends came to 23 bases. CDR3 sequence: CASSRQSGEGSGEQYF. The CDR3 DNA reads TGTGCCAGCAGCCGTCAATCAGGGGAGGGGTCGGGCGAGCAGTACTTC.

This clonotype was observed many times. The J gene is TRBJ2-7, the V gene TRBV24-1, with TRBD2 matching over 9 bases. The germline gives CDR1 KGHDR, CDR2 SFDVKD. The CDR3 spans 13 residues. The junction had 2 bases not matched to a gene; V was cut back by 6 bases and J by 3 bases. The CDR3 DNA is TGTGCCACCAGTCCTAGCGGGAACTACGAGCAGTACTTC. This encodes CATSPSGNYEQYF.

The J gene is TRBJ1-2, the V gene TRBV4-2, with TRBD1 matching over 7 bases. CDR3 length: 15 residues. Trimming cost V 0 bases and J 5 bases; bases outside gene matches: 6. Germline lookup yields CDR1 LGHNA and CDR2 YNFKEQ. CDR3 sequence: CASSQDSTGAYGYTF. The CDR3 region has the DNA TGTGCCAGCAGCCAAGACTCCACAGGGGCGTATGGCTACACCTTC.

This rearrangement joins TRBV14 to TRBJ2-1, with D perhaps TRBD1 or TRBD2 (5 bases each). This CDR3 is built from 11 residues. Germline V lookup: CDR1 SGHDN, CDR2 FVKESK. Deletions cut 3 bases from V and 11 bases from J, with 8 bases between. The CDR3 DNA follows: TGTGCCAGCAGCCAGGGGGTTAAGCAGTTCTTC. Encoded protein: CASSQGVKQFF.

The V call is TRBV29-1, the J call TRBJ1-4; D gene unclear. Per germline, CDR1 SQVTM and CDR2 ANQGSEA. V was pared by 3 bases and J by 8 bases, with 16 bases between. This CDR3 region has 14 residues. This CDR3 reads CSVEDSVAEEKLFF. The CDR3 DNA sequence: TGCAGCGTTGAGGATTCAGTCGCGGAGGAAAAACTGTTTTTT.

The V and J genes are TRBV20-1 and TRBJ1-1; 8 bases line up with TRBD1. Germline CDR1 is DFQATT and CDR2 is SNEGSKA (reference sequence). The trim removed 1 base at V and 3 bases at J, leaving 4 bases unmatched. The CDR3 is 14 residues long. Here the CDR3 reads CSARAGGSDTEAFF. CDR3 bases: TGCAGTGCTAGAGCAGGGGGCTCTGACACTGAAGCTTTCTTT.

This clonotype has at least ten counts. This sequence joins TRBV9 and TRBJ1-6, with D perhaps TRBD1 (5 bases). Germline assignment: CDR1 SGDLS and CDR2 YYNGEE. Deletions cut 6 bases from V and 8 bases from J, with 18 bases between. The CDR3 consists of 15 residues. The CDR3 coding sequence is TGTGCCAGCACCCGTGGGGCGGGGGATGATTCACCCCTCCACTTT. Translating it yields CASTRGAGDDSPLHF.

In its sample, this clonotype was seen many times. This sequence joins TRBV12-3 or TRBV12-4 and TRBJ1-1; D call uncertain. The germline V and J ends were trimmed by 1 base and 11 bases, with 11 bases remaining between them. CDR3 length: 12 amino acids. The CDR3 protein is CASSLGFKSAFF. CDR3 coding DNA: TGTGCCAGCAGTTTAGGTTTTAAGTCGGCTTTCTTT.

This clonotype was picked up many times. V and J are TRBV7-2 and TRBJ2-2; 7 bases align to TRBD2. The germline V gene encodes CDR1 SGHTA and CDR2 FQGNSA. The CDR3 is 16 amino acids. Trimming cost V 2 bases and J 1 base; bases outside gene matches: 4. The CDR3 sequence is CASSLSGRGNTGELFF. The CDR3 bases are TGTGCCAGCAGCTTAAGTGGGAGGGGGAACACCGGGGAGCTGTTTTTT.

This clonotype was seen many times. This sequence joins TRBV4-2 and TRBJ2-1, with D possibly matching TRBD2 (6 bases). Trimming removed 5 bases at V and 8 bases at J, with 19 bases between. The CDR3 length is 15 residues. Per germline, CDR1 LGHNA and CDR2 YNFKEQ. The CDR3 region has the DNA TGTGCCAGCAGCTCCCCTAGCGAGAGCAGACATGAGCAGTTCTTC. Protein sequence: CASSSPSESRHEQFF.

This clonotype was seen repeatedly, ten times or more. The chain has TRBV6-1 and TRBJ1-1, with D hard to call. Trimming cost V 3 bases and J 4 bases, with 12 bases left between them. CDR3 size: 14 residues. Germline V lookup: CDR1 MNHNS, CDR2 SASEGT. CDR3 in amino acids: CASSEGSYPTEAFF. The CDR3 DNA sequence: TGTGCCAGCAGTGAGGGGTCTTATCCCACTGAAGCTTTCTTT.

The table lists this clonotype with a few counts. The CDR3 reads CAISEPGTSAYNEQFF. Here the CDR3 DNA reads TGTGCCATCAGTGAGCCCGGGACTAGCGCCTACAATGAGCAGTTCTTC. The rearrangement uses TRBV10-3 and TRBJ2-1; 10 bases are a match to TRBD2. The ends lost 2 bases at V and 2 bases at J; junction bases unmatched: 3. Germline CDR1 reads ENHRY; CDR2 reads SYGVKD. The CDR3 loop spans 16 amino acids.

In the case of this clonotype: This could be a read error, since a much larger clone is one nucleotide away. The chain is built from TRBV28 and TRBJ2-7; 7 bases are shared with TRBD1. Per germline, CDR1 MDHEN and CDR2 SYDVKM. The CDR3 length is 14 residues. The CDR3 DNA reads TGTGCCAGCAGTCTGACAGGGACAGCCTACGAGCAGTCCTTC. This gives the protein CASSLTGTAYEQSF.

This clonotype has a handful of counts. The chain uses TRBV20-1 and TRBJ2-5; TRBD1 matches 8 bases. This CDR3 is 13 amino acids long. Trimming at V came to 5 bases and at J to 1 base, leaving 3 bases not matched to a gene. CDR1 and CDR2 (germline): DFQATT, SNEGSKA (reference sequence). CDR3 sequence reads: CSARTGTQETQYF. CDR3 nucleotides: TGCAGTGCTCGGACAGGGACCCAAGAGACCCAGTACTTC.